This T cell receptor beta chain emerged from a study of T cell changes during pregnancy in multiple sclerosis. J gave up 1 base and V 1 base, and 12 bases lay outside the gene matches. CDR1 is LGHNA and CDR2 is YSLEER in the germline V gene. The CDR3 runs 18 residues. TCRdb keeps only in-frame clones here, not all; method: immunoSEQ multiplex PCR. The data show roughly 74,000 clones, with 88% seen just once and 3% to 3.5% held by the top ten. Sample: peripheral blood, taken before pregnancy. V gene TRBV4-3 combines with J gene TRBJ1-2; TRBD1 matches 7 bases. The TCR comes from a female donor with multiple sclerosis, enrolled in a pregnancy study. The CDR3 nucleotides are TGCGCCAGCAGCCAAGTCCCGGGACAGAGAAGTCTTAACTATGGCTACACCTTC. Translation: CASSQVPGQRSLNYGYTF.